These T cell receptor beta chains were read from a single sample in a study of blood T cell repertoires in COVID-19. Assay: immunoSEQ multiplex PCR; the TCRdb copy retains only in-frame clones and omits some. This sample yields some 190,000 clones, of which roughly 80% are seen a single time; approximately 15% belongs to the top ten. Sequenced input: PBMCs or T cells enriched from blood (not recorded which). Receptor source: a man in his fifties or sixties who had been exposed to COVID-19. CDR3s include the opening cysteine and the closing phenylalanine or tryptophan. D genes are given only for firm matches. For some rows the clone size is stated as once, few or many, or as a class when expanded; others skip it.

D gene	J gene	clone size	V gene	CDR3 DNA	CDR3 protein
NA	TRBJ2-7	NA	TRBV10-3	TGTGCCATCAGAGACTTACTCTACGAGCAGTACTTC	CAIRDLLYEQYF
TRBD1	TRBJ1-4	NA	TRBV5-1	TGCGCCAGCAGCGGGGGTGGACAGGGGCATGAAAAACTGTTTTTT	CASSGGGQGHEKLFF
NA	TRBJ2-2	once	TRBV5-5	TGTGCCAGCAGCCTCGGGTTTTCGACCGGGGAGCTGTTTTTT	CASSLGFSTGELFF
NA	TRBJ2-7	NA	TRBV15	TGTGCCACCAGCAGATCCGGGAGCTCCTACGAGCAGTACTTC	CATSRSGSSYEQYF
TRBD2	TRBJ2-2	NA	TRBV7-6	TGTGCCAGCAGCTTAGTCACTAGCGGGAGTGCCGGGGAGCTGTTTTTT	CASSLVTSGSAGELFF
TRBD2	TRBJ2-2	once	TRBV6-5	TGTGCCAGCAGTTATCTAGCGGGAAAGTCCGGGGAGCTGTTTTTT	CASSYLAGKSGELFF
NA	TRBJ2-1	NA	TRBV9	TGTGCCAGCAGCTACTCGGCGGGGAATGAGCAGTTCTTC	CASSYSAGNEQFF
NA	TRBJ2-1	NA	TRBV19	TGTGCCAGTACGTACCTAGGAGGAAGCTCCTACAATGAGCAGTTCTTC	CASTYLGGSSYNEQFF
TRBD1	TRBJ1-1	NA	TRBV5-1	TGCGCCAGCAGCGCAGACGCGACAGGGTGGGGTGTCAACACTGAAGCTTTCTTT	CASSADATGWGVNTEAFF
NA	TRBJ2-5	NA	TRBV7-8	TGTGCCAGCAGCCCTCGGGACTCCCAAGAGACCCAGTACTTC	CASSPRDSQETQYF
TRBD2	TRBJ2-4	NA	TRBV5-1	TGCGCCAGCAGCCCGGGACTAGCGGGAGCAAACATTCAGTACTTC	CASSPGLAGANIQYF
TRBD2	TRBJ2-3	NA	TRBV13	TGTGCCAGCAGCCCTCGGGGGGAAGGCACAGATACGCAGTATTTT	CASSPRGEGTDTQYF
TRBD2	TRBJ2-2	NA	TRBV9	TGTGCCAGCAGCGCACCGGGACTAGCGTTGAACACCGGGGAGCTGTTTTTT	CASSAPGLALNTGELFF
TRBD2	TRBJ2-7	NA	TRBV5-6	TGTGCCAGCAAAGGCGGGAGCTACGAGCAGTACTTC	CASKGGSYEQYF
TRBD2	TRBJ2-3	NA	TRBV19	TGTGCCAGTAGTATGGGAGCGGGAGGAAGCACAGATACGCAGTATTTT	CASSMGAGGSTDTQYF
TRBD1	TRBJ1-5	once	TRBV7-8	TGTGCCAGCAGCGTCCAAACAGGGGCGATCAATCAGCCCCAGCATTTT	CASSVQTGAINQPQHF
NA	TRBJ2-5	NA	TRBV7-8	TGTGCCAGCAGCTTAAATCGGGGATCTGAGACCCAGTACTTC	CASSLNRGSETQYF
TRBD2	TRBJ2-2	NA	TRBV14	TGTGCCAGCAGCCAAGGGTTCCCGACTAGCGGCACCGGGGAGCTGTTTTTT	CASSQGFPTSGTGELFF